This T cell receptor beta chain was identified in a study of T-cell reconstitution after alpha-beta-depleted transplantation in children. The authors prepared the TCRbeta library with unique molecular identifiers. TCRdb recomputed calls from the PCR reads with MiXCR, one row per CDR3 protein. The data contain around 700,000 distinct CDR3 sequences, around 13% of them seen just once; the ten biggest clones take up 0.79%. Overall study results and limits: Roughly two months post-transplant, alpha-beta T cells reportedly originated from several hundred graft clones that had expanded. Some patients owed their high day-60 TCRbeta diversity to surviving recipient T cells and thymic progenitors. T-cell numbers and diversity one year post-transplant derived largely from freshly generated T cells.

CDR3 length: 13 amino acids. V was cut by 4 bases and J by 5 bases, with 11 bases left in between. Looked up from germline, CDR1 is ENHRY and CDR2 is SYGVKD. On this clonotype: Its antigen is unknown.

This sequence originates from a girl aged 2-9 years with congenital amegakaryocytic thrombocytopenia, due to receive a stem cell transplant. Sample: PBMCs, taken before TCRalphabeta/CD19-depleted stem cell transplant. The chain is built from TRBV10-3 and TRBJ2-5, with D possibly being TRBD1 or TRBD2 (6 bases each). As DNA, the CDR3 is TGTGCCATCAGTGCCGGAGGGGGGGAGACCCAGTACTTC. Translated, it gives CAISAGGGETQYF.